The 26 T cell receptor beta chains reported below all come from one sample, sequenced in a study of Graves' ophthalmopathy and Graves' hyperthyroidism. RNA transcripts were the template, and TCR beta CDR3 regions were amplified from them. First-round RT-PCR relied on HTBI primers, and a second-round multiplex PCR came next. TCRdb re-called the multiplex PCR reads with MiXCR, one entry per CDR3 protein. The data hold around 600,000 distinct CDR3 sequences, with about two fifths observed a single time. Source material: peripheral blood. These receptors came from an adult man with Graves' ophthalmopathy.

Concerning this clonotype: A much larger clone differs by one base, so this may be a read error. The V call is TRBV2, the J call TRBJ2-5, with D perhaps TRBD1 (6 bases). CDR1 is SNHLY and CDR2 is FYNNEI in the germline V gene. The CDR3 spans 11 residues. CDR3 protein: CASSETGQKNF. CDR3 nucleotide sequence: TGTGCCAGCAGTGAAACAGGGCAGAAAAACTTC.

This clonotype has just a few counts. This chain connects TRBV7-2 to TRBJ2-7; the match to TRBD2 covers 11 bases. From germline, CDR1 is SGHTA and CDR2 FQGNSA. The J segment lost 0 bases and the V segment lost 5 bases, leaving 12 bases of the junction unmatched. The CDR3 totals 18 residues. The CDR3 DNA follows: TGTGCCAGCAGCCTAAGGGCGGTAGCGGGGGGGCCCTCCTACGAGCAGTACTTC. Its protein is CASSLRAVAGGPSYEQYF.

This clonotype has only a few counts. The chain is built from TRBV15 and TRBJ1-4; D unresolved. The V gene's germline CDR1 is LNHNV and CDR2 YYDKDF (reference sequence). The V end was cut by 1 base, the J end by 10 bases, with 13 bases between. The CDR3 runs to 14 residues. This chain's CDR3 is CATSRVADYGKLFF. For the CDR3, the DNA is TGTGCCACCAGCAGAGTAGCGGATTATGGAAAACTGTTTTTT.

This chain joins TRBV15 and TRBJ2-7; 13 bases are shared with TRBD2. CDR3 length: 15 residues. CDR1 is LNHNV and CDR2 is YYDKDF in the germline V gene (reference sequence). With V trimmed by 5 bases and J by 6 bases, 7 bases remained unmatched. In DNA form, the CDR3 reads TGTGCCACCAGCCCTCGGACTAGCGGGAGTGGCGAGCAGTACTTC. It specifies CATSPRTSGSGEQYF.

V gene TRBV10-3 combines with J gene TRBJ1-1; D may be TRBD1 (5 bases). The CDR3 is 12 amino acids. Germline V gives CDR1 ENHRY, CDR2 SYGVKD. The CDR3 region has the DNA TGTGCTAGGGTCTCGGGGGGCACTGAAGCTTTCTTT. Amino acids: CARVSGGTEAFF.

This clonotype appeared many times. The J gene is TRBJ1-1, the V gene TRBV25-1; D is undetermined. With 4 bases removed from V and 5 bases from J, the gap between germline ends came to 11 bases. Looked up from germline, CDR1 is MGHDK and CDR2 is SYGVNS. The CDR3 is made up of 13 amino acids. The CDR3 DNA is TGTGCCAGCAGTGTAGGGATTTTTACTGAAGCTTTCTTT. Translation: CASSVGIFTEAFF.

In this sample, this clonotype turned up many times. The chain joins TRBV20-1 to TRBJ2-6; D uncertain. Germline V lookup: CDR1 DFQATT, CDR2 SNEGSKA (reference sequence). This CDR3 is built from 13 residues. V was cut by 0 bases and J by 5 bases, with 5 bases left in between. CDR3 in amino acids: CSARDSRANVLTF. DNA for the CDR3: TGCAGTGCTAGAGACTCCCGGGCCAACGTCCTGACTTTC.

In its sample, this clonotype was seen many times. The chain has TRBV19 and TRBJ1-6, with TRBD1 matching 7 bases. CDR3 length equals 15 residues. V trimming: 4 bases; J trimming: 9 bases; junction bases outside the gene matches: 9. Germline V gene data show CDR1 as LNHDA and CDR2 as SQIVND (reference sequence). CDR3 in DNA: TGTGCCAGTAGTACGCTTGGGGGACAGATTTCACCCCTCCACTTT. Translating gives CASSTLGGQISPLHF.

This clonotype came up many times. The chain employs TRBV7-3 and TRBJ2-2; 8 bases line up with TRBD1. The V gene's germline CDR1 is SGHTA and CDR2 FQGTGA. The V and J ends lost 1 base and 3 bases, in that order; junction bases with no gene match: 1. CDR3 size: 15 residues. The CDR3 sequence: CASSLRGQDTGELFF. The CDR3 nucleotides read TGTGCCAGCAGCTTAAGGGGACAGGACACCGGGGAGCTGTTTTTT.

V usage is TRBV25-1 and J usage is TRBJ1-4; TRBD1 aligns across 8 bases. Germline CDR1 reads MGHDK; CDR2 reads SYGVNS. The length of the CDR3 is 15 residues. V trimming: 7 bases; J trimming: 5 bases; junction bases outside the gene matches: 9. The CDR3 sequence is CASIKEGTGNEKLFF. For the CDR3, the DNA is TGTGCCAGCATCAAGGAGGGGACAGGAAATGAAAAACTGTTTTTT.

The rearrangement uses TRBV4-2 and TRBJ1-1, with D hard to call. Germline V gives CDR1 LGHNA, CDR2 YNFKEQ. This CDR3 has 15 amino acids. V was trimmed by 0 bases and J by 2 bases, leaving 10 bases between them. Written as DNA, the CDR3 is TGTGCCAGCAGCCAAGATCACGGTGGAAACACTGAAGCTTTCTTT. This encodes CASSQDHGGNTEAFF.

CDR3 DNA: TGTGCCACCGAGGGGATCGGGCACACTGAAAAACTGTTTTTT. Translated: CATEGIGHTEKLFF. The chain combines TRBV15 with TRBJ1-4; possibly TRBD1 for D (5 bases). Germline-derived CDR1 and CDR2 are LNHNV and YYDKDF (reference sequence). V lost 8 bases and J lost 7, with 17 bases in between. The CDR3 runs to 14 residues.

This clonotype was found many times. Here the CDR3 DNA reads TGCAGTGCTGTATATGCAACTAATGAAAAACTGTTTTTT. Translated: CSAVYATNEKLFF. V gene TRBV20-1 combines with J gene TRBJ1-4; D is unresolved. Trimming removed 5 bases at V and 0 bases at J, with 7 bases between. From germline, CDR1 is DFQATT and CDR2 SNEGSKA (reference sequence). This CDR3 spans 13 amino acids.

CDR3 protein: CASSSLGQGGEQYF. CDR3 sequence (DNA): TGTGCCAGCAGTTCCCTGGGACAGGGAGGGGAGCAGTACTTC. The J gene is TRBJ2-7, the V gene TRBV12-3 or TRBV12-4; 9 nucleotides match TRBD1. The CDR3 loop spans 14 amino acids. Unmatched junction bases numbered 8, after V lost 4 bases and J lost 7 bases.

Many counts were recorded for this clonotype. This chain links TRBV15 with TRBJ2-6; TRBD1 might be the D (6 bases). The V end lost 0 bases, the J end lost 4 bases, and 19 bases lay between the germline ends. This CDR3 contains 19 residues. CDR1 is LNHNV, CDR2 YYDKDF, per germline (reference sequence). The CDR3 region is CATSRDRGSRADGANVLTF. CDR3 nucleotides: TGTGCCACCAGCAGAGATAGGGGGAGTAGGGCGGACGGGGCCAACGTCCTGACTTTC.

The rearrangement uses TRBV10-3 and TRBJ1-1; 10 bases map to TRBD1. The CDR3 is 17 residues long. The J segment lost 6 bases and the V segment lost 7 bases, leaving 17 bases of the junction unmatched. Germline V CDR1 and CDR2: ENHRY, SYGVKD. CDR3 bases: TGTGCCATCATCCCGGACAGGGGGGTAGGGACGGGAGCTGAAGCTTTCTTT. This translates into CAIIPDRGVGTGAEAFF.

In DNA form, the CDR3 reads TGTGCCAGCAGCCCACAGGGGGCAGGGCAGCCCCTCCACTTT. This gives the protein CASSPQGAGQPLHF. The V call is TRBV7-2, the J call TRBJ1-6, with 9 positions matching TRBD1. From germline, CDR1 is SGHTA and CDR2 FQGNSA. The ends lost 5 bases at V and 13 bases at J; junction bases unmatched: 9. The CDR3 length is 14 residues.

This clonotype was seen more than once but under ten times. The rearrangement links TRBV27 to TRBJ1-5; D remains unclear. Germline CDR1 is MNHEY and CDR2 is SMNVEV (reference sequence). The germline V and J ends were trimmed by 2 bases and 4 bases, with 12 bases remaining between them. The CDR3 consists of 15 residues. This CDR3 reads CASSLTGDTNQPQHF. Here the CDR3 DNA reads TGTGCCAGCAGTTTAACCGGGGATACTAATCAGCCCCAGCATTTT.

This clonotype was seen ten or more times. The V gene is TRBV2, the J gene TRBJ1-1, with D tentatively TRBD1 (5 bases). Germline values: CDR1 SNHLY, CDR2 FYNNEI. The CDR3 runs to 14 residues. V was trimmed by 3 bases and J by 1 base, leaving 9 bases between them. DNA for the CDR3: TGTGCCAGCAGTGAGGACAAGAGGAACACTGAAGCTTTCTTT. Protein: CASSEDKRNTEAFF.

This clonotype was counted between two and nine times. One junction end disagrees with the germline gene, perhaps due to a read error. V and J are TRBV10-3 and TRBJ1-2; 7 positions agree with TRBD1. Germline V gene lookup returns CDR1 ENHRY and CDR2 SYGVKD. This CDR3 contains 16 residues. The CDR3 coding sequence is TGTGCCAGCAGTAAACTCGACAGGGCATTCAACTATGGCTACACCTTC. This codes for CASSKLDRAFNYGYTF.

This sequence joins TRBV15 and TRBJ2-7; 9 bases map to TRBD1. The CDR3 runs 14 residues. V gave up 3 bases and J gave up 2 bases; unmatched junction bases: 2. In germline, CDR1 is LNHNV, CDR2 YYDKDF (reference sequence). The CDR3 reads CATSSRQGAYEQYF. The CDR3 coding sequence is TGTGCCACCAGCAGCCGACAGGGGGCCTACGAGCAGTACTTC.

This clonotype was recorded many times. The chain couples TRBV2 to TRBJ1-5; 8 bases map to TRBD1. CDR3 size: 14 residues. The germline gives CDR1 SNHLY, CDR2 FYNNEI. V was clipped by 5 bases and J by 14 bases; unmatched bases: 14. CDR3 protein: CASSPSSWTGRKHF. CDR3 sequence (DNA): TGTGCCAGCAGTCCTAGCTCTTGGACAGGGCGGAAGCATTTT.

As concerns this clonotype: This could be a read error, since a much larger clone is one nucleotide away. The genes are TRBV7-9 and TRBJ1-1, with D possibly matching TRBD1 (6 bases). The V gene's germline CDR1 is SEHNR and CDR2 FQNEAQ (reference sequence). This CDR3 is 14 amino acids long. In DNA, the CDR3 is TGTGTCAGCAGCTTGCTACAGGGAGGAACTGAAGCTTTCTTT. Protein product: CVSSLLQGGTEAFF.

In its sample, this clonotype was seen a few times. The chain couples TRBV19 to TRBJ2-7, with 8 bases identical to TRBD1. The CDR3 spans 15 residues. CDR1 LNHDA and CDR2 SQIVND come from the germline V gene (reference sequence). J was trimmed by 6 bases and V by 1 base; bases with no gene match: 8. The CDR3 region has the DNA TGTGCCAGTAGTATAGCGGGGCAGGGGGCTGTCGAGCAGTACTTC. Protein: CASSIAGQGAVEQYF. The full variable domain, with the rest looked up from reference TRBV19 and TRBJ2-7, is DGGITQSPKYLFRKEGQNVTLSCEQNLNHDAMYWYRQDPGQGLRLIYYSQIVNDFQKGDIAEGYSVSREKKESFPLTVTSAQKNPTAFYLCASSIAGQGAVEQYFGPGTRLTVT.

This clonotype was seen many times. The chain uses TRBV7-2 and TRBJ1-5; no clear D gene. Deletions cut 3 bases from V and 3 bases from J, with 6 bases between. The CDR3 consists of 13 residues. CDR1 SGHTA and CDR2 FQGNSA come from the germline V gene. The CDR3 coding sequence is TGTGCCAGCAGCTTCCGTGACAATCAGCCCCAGCATTTT. This encodes CASSFRDNQPQHF.

In this sample, this clonotype turned up a few times. The rearrangement joins TRBV7-9 to TRBJ2-5; D is ambiguous. The J call is uncertain, as TRBJ2-1 better fits the DNA end. Per germline, CDR1 SEHNR and CDR2 FQNEAQ (reference sequence). The CDR3 length is 11 residues. CDR3 DNA sequence: TGTGCCAGCAGCTTAAGGGAAGAGCAGTTCTTC. This gives the protein CASSLREEQFF.